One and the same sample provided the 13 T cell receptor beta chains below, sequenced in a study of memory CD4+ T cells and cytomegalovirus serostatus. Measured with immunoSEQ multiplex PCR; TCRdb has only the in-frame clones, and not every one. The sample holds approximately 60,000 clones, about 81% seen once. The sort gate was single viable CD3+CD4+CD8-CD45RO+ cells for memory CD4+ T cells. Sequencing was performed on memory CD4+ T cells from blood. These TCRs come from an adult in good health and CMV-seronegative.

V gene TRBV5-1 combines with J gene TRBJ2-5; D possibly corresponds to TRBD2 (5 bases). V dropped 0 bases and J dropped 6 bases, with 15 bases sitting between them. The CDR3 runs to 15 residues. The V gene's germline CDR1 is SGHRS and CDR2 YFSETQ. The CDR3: CASSLEGNSGKTQYF. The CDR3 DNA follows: TGCGCCAGCAGCTTGGAGGGAAACTCGGGGAAGACCCAGTACTTC.

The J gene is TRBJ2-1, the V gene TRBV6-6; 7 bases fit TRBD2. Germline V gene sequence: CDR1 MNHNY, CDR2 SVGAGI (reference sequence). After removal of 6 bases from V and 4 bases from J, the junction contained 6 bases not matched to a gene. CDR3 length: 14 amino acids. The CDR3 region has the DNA TGTGCCAGCAGCTACGGGACTACGTACAATGAGCAGTTCTTC. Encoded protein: CASSYGTTYNEQFF.

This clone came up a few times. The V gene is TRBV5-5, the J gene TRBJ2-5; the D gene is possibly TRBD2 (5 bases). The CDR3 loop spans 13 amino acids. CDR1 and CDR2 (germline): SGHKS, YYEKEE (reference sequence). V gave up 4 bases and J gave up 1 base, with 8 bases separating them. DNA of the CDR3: TGTGCCAGCAGCCCCGGGATCCAAGAGACCCAGTACTTC. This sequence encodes CASSPGIQETQYF.

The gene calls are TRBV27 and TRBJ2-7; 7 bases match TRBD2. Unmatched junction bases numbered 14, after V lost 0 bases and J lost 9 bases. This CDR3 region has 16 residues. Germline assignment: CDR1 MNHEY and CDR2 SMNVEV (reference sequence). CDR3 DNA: TGTGCCAGCAGTTTATCTTCCGGGAGGCCTACATTGAGGCAGTACTTC. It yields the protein CASSLSSGRPTLRQYF.

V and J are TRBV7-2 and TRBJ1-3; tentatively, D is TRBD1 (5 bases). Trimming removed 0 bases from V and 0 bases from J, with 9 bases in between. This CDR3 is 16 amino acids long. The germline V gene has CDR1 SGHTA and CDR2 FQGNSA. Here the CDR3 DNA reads TGTGCCAGCAGCTTAGCCGGGGCTAGCTCTGGAAACACCATATATTTT. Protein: CASSLAGASSGNTIYF.

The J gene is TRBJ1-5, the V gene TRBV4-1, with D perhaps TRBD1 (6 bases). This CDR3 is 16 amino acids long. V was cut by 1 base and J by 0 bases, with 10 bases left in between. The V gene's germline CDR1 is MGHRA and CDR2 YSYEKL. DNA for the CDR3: TGCGCCAGCAGCCAAGCACAGGGTATTAGCAATCAGCCCCAGCATTTT. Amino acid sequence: CASSQAQGISNQPQHF.

DNA of the CDR3: TGCAGCGTTGAGTCTAGTAGCCGGTACGAGCAGTACTTC. Translating gives CSVESSSRYEQYF. The chain is built from TRBV29-1 and TRBJ2-7; D gene unclear. Germline lookup yields CDR1 SQVTM and CDR2 ANQGSEA. The CDR3 is 13 residues long. Trimming took 3 bases from V and 4 from J, leaving 13 bases between them.

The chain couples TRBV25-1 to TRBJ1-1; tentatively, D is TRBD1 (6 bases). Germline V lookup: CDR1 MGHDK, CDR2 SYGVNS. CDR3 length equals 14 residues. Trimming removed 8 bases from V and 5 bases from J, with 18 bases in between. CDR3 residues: CASWGGGKGTEAFF. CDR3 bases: TGTGCCAGCTGGGGAGGGGGAAAGGGAACTGAAGCTTTCTTT.

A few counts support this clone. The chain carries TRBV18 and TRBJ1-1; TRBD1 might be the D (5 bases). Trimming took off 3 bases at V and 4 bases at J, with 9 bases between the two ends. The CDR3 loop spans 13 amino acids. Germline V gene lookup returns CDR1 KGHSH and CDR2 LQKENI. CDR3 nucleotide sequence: TGTGCCAGCTCACCTGACAGTTCCACTGAAGCTTTCTTT. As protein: CASSPDSSTEAFF.

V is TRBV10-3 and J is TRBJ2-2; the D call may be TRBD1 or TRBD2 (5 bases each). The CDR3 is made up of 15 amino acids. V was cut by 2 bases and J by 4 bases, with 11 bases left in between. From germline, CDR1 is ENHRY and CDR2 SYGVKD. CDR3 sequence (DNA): TGTGCCATCAGTGAGCAGGGACCGGTCACCGGGGAGCTGTTTTTT. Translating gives CAISEQGPVTGELFF.

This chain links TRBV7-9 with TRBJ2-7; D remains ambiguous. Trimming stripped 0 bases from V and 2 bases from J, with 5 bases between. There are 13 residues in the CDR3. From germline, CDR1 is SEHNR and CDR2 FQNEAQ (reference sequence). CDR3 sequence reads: CASSLAGTYEQYF. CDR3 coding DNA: TGTGCCAGCAGCTTAGCAGGGACCTACGAGCAGTACTTC.

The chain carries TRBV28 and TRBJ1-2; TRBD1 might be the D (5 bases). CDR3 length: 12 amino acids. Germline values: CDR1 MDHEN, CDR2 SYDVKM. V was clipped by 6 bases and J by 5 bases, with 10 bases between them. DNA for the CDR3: TGTGCCAGCAGGGTAACAGGTTATGGCTACACCTTC. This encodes CASRVTGYGYTF.

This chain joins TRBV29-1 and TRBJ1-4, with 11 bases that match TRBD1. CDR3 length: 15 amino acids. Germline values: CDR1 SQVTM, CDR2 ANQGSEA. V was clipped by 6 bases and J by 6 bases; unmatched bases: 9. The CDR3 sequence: CSVESGTGGYEKLFF. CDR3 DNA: TGCAGCGTAGAATCCGGGACAGGGGGATATGAAAAACTGTTTTTT.